The 28 T cell receptor beta chains below come from one sample, sequenced in a study of OX40 agonist ivuxolimab in advanced cancers. Using immunoSEQ multiplex PCR, the repertoire was profiled, and TCRdb retains in-frame clones only, with some absent. The sample shows around 80,000 clones, about 86% of them seen only once. The sample in question was CD4+ or CD8+ T cells sorted from blood, obtained in a trial of the OX40 agonist ivuxolimab. These receptors came from an adult with an advanced solid tumor such as melanoma, head and neck, liver or kidney cancer.

This chain links TRBV6-6 with TRBJ2-2, with TRBD2 matching over 8 bases. The germline CDR1 and CDR2 sequences are MNHNY and SVGAGI (reference sequence). The CDR3 length is 16 residues. The trim removed 6 bases at V and 5 bases at J, leaving 11 bases unmatched. CDR3 protein: CASRSFGRAETGELFF. DNA for the CDR3: TGTGCCAGCAGGTCCTTCGGGAGGGCCGAAACCGGGGAGCTGTTTTTT.

The V call is TRBV27, the J call TRBJ2-7; 10 nucleotides agree with TRBD1. The V gene end was trimmed by 4 bases and the J gene end by 2 bases; junction bases not matched to a gene: 11. Germline CDR1 reads MNHEY; CDR2 reads SMNVEV (reference sequence). The CDR3 extends over 17 amino acids. The CDR3 here is CASSSRETGTGAYEQYF. CDR3 nucleotides: TGTGCCAGCAGTTCGCGGGAAACCGGGACAGGGGCCTACGAGCAGTACTTC.

This clone was seen more than once but under ten times. The chain combines TRBV28 with TRBJ2-6; D gene unclear. CDR3 length: 18 residues. Germline CDR1 MDHEN, CDR2 SYDVKM. With 6 bases removed from V and 0 bases from J, the gap between germline ends came to 18 bases. DNA of the CDR3: TGTGCCAGCAGCTGGACCGTAGGCCCAATCTCTGGGGCCAACGTCCTGACTTTC. Protein sequence: CASSWTVGPISGANVLTF.

The chain links TRBV10-3 to TRBJ2-3; D is possibly TRBD1 (5 bases). In germline, CDR1 is ENHRY, CDR2 SYGVKD. Trimming left V 3 bases short and J 4 bases short, with 8 bases between. The CDR3 is 13 residues long. CDR3 in DNA: TGTGCCATCAGTGACCAGGGCCCAGATACGCAGTATTTT. This gives the protein CAISDQGPDTQYF.

The gene calls are TRBV9 and TRBJ1-1; perhaps TRBD1 as D (6 bases). Germline CDR1 SGDLS, CDR2 YYNGEE. The V end was cut by 3 bases, the J end by 5 bases, with 14 bases between. The CDR3 spans 14 residues. CDR3 region: CASSGGGARTEAFF. The DNA of the CDR3 is TGTGCCAGCAGCGGTGGGGGGGCGCGAACTGAAGCTTTCTTT. The full variable domain, with the rest looked up from reference TRBV9 and TRBJ1-1, is DSGVTQTPKHLITATGQRVTLRCSPRSGDLSVYWYQQSLDQGLQFLIQYYNGEERAKGNILERFSAQQFPDLHSELNLSSLELGDSALYFCASSGGGARTEAFFGQGTRLTVV.

This clone was observed a few times. As DNA, the CDR3 is TGTGCCAGCAGCGTAGGTGCCGGTCACTCTGGAAACACCATATATTTT. This translates into CASSVGAGHSGNTIYF. The genes are TRBV9 and TRBJ1-3, with unresolved D. This CDR3 has 16 residues. Trimming removed 0 bases from V and 0 bases from J, with 10 bases in between. The germline CDR1 and CDR2 sequences are SGDLS and YYNGEE.

This chain joins TRBV6-6 and TRBJ1-2, with 9 bases lining up with TRBD1. V was clipped by 6 bases and J by 4 bases; unmatched bases: 9. Germline V CDR1 and CDR2: MNHNY, SVGAGI (reference sequence). This CDR3 contains 15 residues. CDR3 bases: TGTGCCAGCAGGCTCTCTACAGGGGGCATCTATGGCTACACCTTC. This encodes CASRLSTGGIYGYTF.

V usage is TRBV6-5 and J usage is TRBJ2-1, with TRBD2 matching 13 bases. The CDR3 has 15 amino acids. Germline CDR1 and CDR2: MNHEY and SVGAGI. V gave up 6 bases and J gave up 9 bases; unmatched junction bases: 8. The CDR3, as DNA: TGTGCCAGCAGCTCCGGACTAGCGGGAGAGGTTGAGCAGTTCTTC. It encodes CASSSGLAGEVEQFF.

V gene TRBV6-5 combines with J gene TRBJ1-2; no definite D call. The V end was cut by 6 bases, the J end by 2 bases, with 10 bases between. The V gene's germline CDR1 is MNHEY and CDR2 SVGAGI. The CDR3 is 13 residues long. CDR3 nucleotide sequence: TGTGCCAGCAGCTTAAACGGGAACTATGGCTACACCTTC. Residues: CASSLNGNYGYTF.

This chain uses TRBV9 with TRBJ2-3, with 9 bases aligning to TRBD2. The CDR3 has 18 amino acids. Per the germline V gene, CDR1 is SGDLS and CDR2 is YYNGEE. Losses at the gene ends were 0 bases for V and 0 bases for J; bases not matched to a gene: 8. The CDR3 is CASSVVGGLAGSTDTQYF. CDR3 DNA sequence: TGTGCCAGCAGCGTAGTTGGGGGTCTAGCGGGGAGCACAGATACGCAGTATTTT.

The rearrangement links TRBV11-2 to TRBJ2-4; no firm D call. Trimming took off 2 bases at V and 7 bases at J, with 9 bases between the two ends. CDR3 length: 13 residues. The germline V gene has CDR1 SGHAT and CDR2 FQNNGV. The CDR3 coding sequence is TGTGCCAGCAGCTTACAGCGTCAGAACATTCAGTACTTC. Amino acid sequence: CASSLQRQNIQYF.

This clone was observed once. This chain uses TRBV4-3 with TRBJ1-3, with D possibly matching TRBD1 (5 bases). The CDR3 spans 17 residues. V lost 0 bases and J lost 3, with 15 bases in between. Germline lookup yields CDR1 LGHNA and CDR2 YSLEER. CDR3 amino acids: CASSQDPLAGYGNTIYF. CDR3 DNA: TGCGCCAGCAGCCAAGATCCCCTGGCAGGGTATGGAAACACCATATATTTT.

This chain uses TRBV11-2 with TRBJ2-2; D might be TRBD1 (6 bases). The CDR3 runs to 16 residues. CDR1 and CDR2 from the germline V gene are SGHAT and FQNNGV. The V gene lost 1 base and the J gene lost 6 bases, with 15 bases spanning the gap. The CDR3 nucleotides are TGTGCCAGCAGCTTAGTCCCGGACAGTCCCCCCGGGGAGCTGTTTTTT. Amino acids: CASSLVPDSPPGELFF.

The chain recombines TRBV5-1 with TRBJ2-7, with 8 nucleotides matching TRBD1. The V and J ends lost 0 bases and 0 bases, in that order; junction bases with no gene match: 17. The germline V gene has CDR1 SGHRS and CDR2 YFSETQ. This CDR3 region has 20 residues. Here the CDR3 reads CASSLARLSGGEASSYEQYF. CDR3 DNA sequence: TGCGCCAGCAGCTTGGCCCGTTTGTCAGGGGGCGAGGCCTCCTCCTACGAGCAGTACTTC. Variable domain in full (rest from reference TRBV5-1 and TRBJ2-7): KAGVTQTPRYLIKTRGQQVTLSCSPISGHRSVSWYQQTPGQGLQFLFEYFSETQRNKGNFPGRFSGRQFSNSRSEMNVSTLELGDSALYLCASSLARLSGGEASSYEQYFGPGTRLTVT.

This clone was recorded once. The chain is built from TRBV9 and TRBJ2-2; 10 positions agree with TRBD2. Per germline, CDR1 SGDLS and CDR2 YYNGEE. The CDR3 has 16 amino acids. V shed 0 bases, J shed 6 bases, and the junction held 5 bases outside the gene matches. The CDR3 reads CASSVAASGSAGELFF. The CDR3 nucleotides read TGTGCCAGCAGCGTAGCGGCTAGCGGGAGCGCCGGGGAGCTGTTTTTT.

The chain recombines TRBV4-2 with TRBJ2-5, with TRBD2 matching over 8 bases. Trimming took 6 bases from V and 3 from J; bases not matched to a gene: 12. CDR1 LGHNA and CDR2 YNFKEQ come from the germline V gene. The CDR3 is made up of 16 amino acids. The DNA for the CDR3 is TGTGCCAGCAGGCCAAGAGGTAGCGGGGACGAAGAGACCCAGTACTTC. Amino acid sequence: CASRPRGSGDEETQYF.

V and J are TRBV23-1 and TRBJ2-7; the D is unclear. TRBV23-1 counts as an open reading frame of uncertain function. The V end was cut by 4 bases, the J end by 3 bases, with 7 bases between. The CDR3 runs 12 residues. CDR3 sequence reads: CASSRPRYEQYV. In nucleotides, the CDR3 is TGCGCCAGCAGTCGCCCACGCTACGAGCAGTACGTC.

V and J are TRBV5-6 and TRBJ2-7; D is possibly TRBD1 (7 bases). The CDR3 loop spans 17 amino acids. The V and J ends lost 4 bases and 1 base respectively, with 21 bases between them. Germline lookup yields CDR1 SGHDT and CDR2 YYEEEE. The CDR3 DNA reads as TGTGCCAGCAGCACGGGGACTGACAGGGATCCTTCCTACGAGCAGTACGTC. As protein: CASSTGTDRDPSYEQYV.

The V and J genes are TRBV7-2 and TRBJ1-1; weak D call: TRBD1 (6 bases). The V gene lost 5 bases and the J gene lost 3 bases, with 13 bases spanning the gap. This CDR3 contains 14 residues. The germline V gene encodes CDR1 SGHTA and CDR2 FQGNSA. CDR3 sequence: CASSPQGHYTEAFF. In nucleotides, the CDR3 is TGTGCCAGCAGCCCGCAGGGGCATTACACTGAAGCTTTCTTT.

This clone was detected once. The rearrangement uses TRBV19 and TRBJ2-2, with TRBD1 matching 7 bases. J lost 1 base, V lost 7 bases, and 3 bases had no gene match. The germline V gene encodes CDR1 LNHDA and CDR2 SQIVND (reference sequence). The CDR3 is made up of 14 amino acids. The CDR3 DNA reads as TGTGCCAGTAATCCAGGGGGGAACACCGGGGAGCTGTTTTTT. This codes for CASNPGGNTGELFF.

This clone has at least ten counts. CDR3 region: CATQGQHQPQHF. The CDR3 region has the DNA TGTGCCACACAGGGGCAACATCAGCCCCAGCATTTT. The genes are TRBV28 and TRBJ1-5; 7 bases match TRBD1. CDR3 length equals 12 residues. Germline V gives CDR1 MDHEN, CDR2 SYDVKM. After removal of 10 bases from V and 5 bases from J, the junction contained 5 bases not matched to a gene.

The chain couples TRBV7-2 to TRBJ2-3; D is uncertain. V dropped 1 base and J dropped 2 bases, with 13 bases sitting between them. The CDR3 extends over 16 amino acids. Germline CDR1 SGHTA, CDR2 FQGNSA. In DNA form, the CDR3 reads TGTGCCAGCAGCTTAGGCCGGTATCAAAACACAGATACGCAGTATTTT. Translating it yields CASSLGRYQNTDTQYF.

The rearrangement joins TRBV25-1 to TRBJ2-2, with D possibly TRBD2 on 6 matching bases. The germline V gene has CDR1 MGHDK and CDR2 SYGVNS. With 5 bases removed from V and 1 base from J, the gap between germline ends came to 17 bases. The length of the CDR3 is 17 residues. CDR3 nucleotides: TGTGCCAGCAGTATAATTTCGGACTACCAGAACACCGGGGAGCTGTTTTTT. Its protein is CASSIISDYQNTGELFF.

This clone was seen a single time. This rearrangement joins TRBV7-9 to TRBJ2-5; 11 nucleotides align to TRBD1. CDR1 is SEHNR and CDR2 is FQNEAQ in the germline V gene (reference sequence). CDR3 length: 17 residues. V lost 2 bases and J lost 5; bases outside the gene matches: 10. The CDR3 DNA is TGTGCCAGCAGCTTACAGTACGGACAGGGGGCGAGGGAGACCCAGTACTTC. Amino acid sequence: CASSLQYGQGARETQYF.

CDR3 sequence (DNA): TGTGCCAGCAGTTGGGGGACTAGCGGGAGCGATGAGCAGTTCTTC. Encoded protein: CASSWGTSGSDEQFF. The J gene is TRBJ2-1, the V gene TRBV28; 14 nucleotides match TRBD2. V shed 4 bases, J shed 8 bases, and the junction held 4 bases outside the gene matches. Germline CDR1 is MDHEN and CDR2 is SYDVKM. The CDR3 consists of 15 residues. The full variable domain, rest sourced from reference TRBV28 and TRBJ2-1, is DVKVTQSSRYLVKRTGEKVFLECVQDMDHENMFWYRQDPGLGLRLIYFSYDVKMKEKGDIPEGYSVSREKKERFSLILESASTNQTSMYLCASSWGTSGSDEQFFGPGTRLTVL.

This clone was counted only a few times. Other DNA variants within this sample encode the same CDR3. This chain links TRBV27 with TRBJ1-1; D unclear. The V gene lost 5 bases and the J gene lost 1 base, with 8 bases spanning the gap. Germline V gene lookup returns CDR1 MNHEY and CDR2 SMNVEV (reference sequence). The CDR3 is 13 residues long. DNA for the CDR3: TGTGCCAGCAGTCATGGGGAGAACACTGAAGCTTTCTTT. As protein: CASSHGENTEAFF.

The chain links TRBV19 to TRBJ2-7; the D is unclear. Germline CDR1 and CDR2: LNHDA and SQIVND (reference sequence). The CDR3 is made up of 14 amino acids. Trimming pared 3 bases from V and 1 base from J, leaving 10 bases between. The CDR3 protein is CASSIISRSYEQYF. CDR3 in DNA: TGTGCCAGTAGTATTATTAGTAGGTCCTACGAGCAGTACTTC.

The chain uses TRBV4-2 and TRBJ1-5; possible D gene TRBD1, 6 bases. This CDR3 has 18 residues. Germline lookup yields CDR1 LGHNA and CDR2 YNFKEQ. Trimming cost V 4 bases and J 4 bases, with 23 bases left between them. Here the CDR3 DNA reads TGTGCCAGCAGCCTCGGGGGGGTCGACAGGACTCTTAATCAGCCCCAGCATTTT. Its translation is CASSLGGVDRTLNQPQHF.